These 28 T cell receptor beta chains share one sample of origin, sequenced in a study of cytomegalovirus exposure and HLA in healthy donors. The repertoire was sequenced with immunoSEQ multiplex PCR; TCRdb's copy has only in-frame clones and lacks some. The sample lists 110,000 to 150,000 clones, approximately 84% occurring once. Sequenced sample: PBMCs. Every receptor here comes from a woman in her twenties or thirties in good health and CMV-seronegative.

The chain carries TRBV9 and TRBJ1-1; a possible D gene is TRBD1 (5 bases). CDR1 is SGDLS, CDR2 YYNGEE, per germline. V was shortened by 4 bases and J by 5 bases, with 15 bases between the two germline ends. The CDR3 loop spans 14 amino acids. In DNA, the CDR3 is TGTGCCAGCAGCCTGGAGGGACGTGGTACTGAAGCTTTCTTT. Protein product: CASSLEGRGTEAFF.

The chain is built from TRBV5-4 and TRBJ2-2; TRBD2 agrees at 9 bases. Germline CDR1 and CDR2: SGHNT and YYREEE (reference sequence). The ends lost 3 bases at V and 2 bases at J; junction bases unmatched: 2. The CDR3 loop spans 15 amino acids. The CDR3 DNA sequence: TGTGCCAGCAGCTCAGCGGGGGGTAACACCGGGGAGCTGTTTTTT. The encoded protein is CASSSAGGNTGELFF.

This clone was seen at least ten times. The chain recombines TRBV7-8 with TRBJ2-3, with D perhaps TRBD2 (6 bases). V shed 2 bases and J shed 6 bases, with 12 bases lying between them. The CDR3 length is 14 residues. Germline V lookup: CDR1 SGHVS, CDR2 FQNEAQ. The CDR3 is CASSLLEGSDTQYF. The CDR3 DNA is TGTGCCAGCAGCTTATTGGAGGGTTCGGATACGCAGTATTTT.

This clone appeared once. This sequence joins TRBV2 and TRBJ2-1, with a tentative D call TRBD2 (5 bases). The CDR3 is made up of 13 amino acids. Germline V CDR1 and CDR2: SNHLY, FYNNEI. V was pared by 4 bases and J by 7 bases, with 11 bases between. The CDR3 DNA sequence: TGTGCCAGCAGTGGGGCTAGCTATAATGAGCAGTTCTTC. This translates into CASSGASYNEQFF.

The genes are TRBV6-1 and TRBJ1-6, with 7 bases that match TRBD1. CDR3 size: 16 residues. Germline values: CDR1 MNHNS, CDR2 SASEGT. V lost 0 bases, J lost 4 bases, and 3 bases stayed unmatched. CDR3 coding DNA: TGTGCCAGCAGTGAAGCCGGGACAGTTTATAATTCACCCCTCCACTTT. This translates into CASSEAGTVYNSPLHF.

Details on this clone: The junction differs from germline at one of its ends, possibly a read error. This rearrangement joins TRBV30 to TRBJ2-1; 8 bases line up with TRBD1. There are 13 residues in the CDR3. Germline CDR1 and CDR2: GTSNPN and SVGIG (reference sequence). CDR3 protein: CAWEGIHRGRSVF. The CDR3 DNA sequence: TGTGCCTGGGAGGGGATCCACAGGGGGAGGTCAGTCTTC.

Here the CDR3 DNA reads TGTGCCAGCAGTCCAGCGTTCTCTGGAAACACCATATATTTT. It encodes CASSPAFSGNTIYF. The chain is built from TRBV4-2 and TRBJ1-3; D unresolved. Trimming removed 6 bases at V and 0 bases at J, with 9 bases between. CDR3 length: 14 residues. CDR1 and CDR2 from the germline V gene are LGHNA and YNFKEQ.

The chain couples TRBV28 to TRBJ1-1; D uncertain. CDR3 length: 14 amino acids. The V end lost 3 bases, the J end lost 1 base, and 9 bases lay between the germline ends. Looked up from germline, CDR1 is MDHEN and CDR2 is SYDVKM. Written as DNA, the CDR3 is TGTGCCAGCAGTTTGTTAACAGCGAACACTGAAGCTTTCTTT. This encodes CASSLLTANTEAFF.

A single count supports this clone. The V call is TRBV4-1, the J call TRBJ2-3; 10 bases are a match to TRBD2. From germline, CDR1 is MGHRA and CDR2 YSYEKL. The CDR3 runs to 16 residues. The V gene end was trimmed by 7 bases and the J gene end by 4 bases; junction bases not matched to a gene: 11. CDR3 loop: CASNPDGTSVADTQYF. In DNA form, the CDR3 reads TGCGCCAGCAACCCAGATGGGACTAGCGTGGCAGATACGCAGTATTTT.

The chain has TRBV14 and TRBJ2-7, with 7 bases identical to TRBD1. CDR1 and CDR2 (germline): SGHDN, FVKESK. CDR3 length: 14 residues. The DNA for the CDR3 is TGTGCGTGCCGAGCATCAGGGGGACGCGGCGAGCAGTACTTC. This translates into CACRASGGRGEQYF.

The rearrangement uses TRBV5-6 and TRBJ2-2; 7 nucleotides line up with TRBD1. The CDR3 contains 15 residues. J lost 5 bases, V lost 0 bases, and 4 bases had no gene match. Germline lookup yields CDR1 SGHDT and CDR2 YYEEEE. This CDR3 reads CASSLVDRETGELFF. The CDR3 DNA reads TGTGCCAGCAGCTTGGTAGACAGGGAAACCGGGGAGCTGTTTTTT.

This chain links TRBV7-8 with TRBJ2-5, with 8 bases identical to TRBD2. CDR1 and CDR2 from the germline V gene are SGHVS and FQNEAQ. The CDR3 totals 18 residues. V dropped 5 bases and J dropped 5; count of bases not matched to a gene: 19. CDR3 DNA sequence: TGTGCCAGCAGCCCAGACCTGACGGCGGGGGGCCGTGGGGAGACCCAGTACTTC. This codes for CASSPDLTAGGRGETQYF.

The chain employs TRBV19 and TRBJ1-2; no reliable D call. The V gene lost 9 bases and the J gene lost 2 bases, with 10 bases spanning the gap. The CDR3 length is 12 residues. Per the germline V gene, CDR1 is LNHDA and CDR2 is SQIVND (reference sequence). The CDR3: CASSSGNYGYTF. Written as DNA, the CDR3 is TGTGCCAGCTCGTCGGGGAACTATGGCTACACCTTC.

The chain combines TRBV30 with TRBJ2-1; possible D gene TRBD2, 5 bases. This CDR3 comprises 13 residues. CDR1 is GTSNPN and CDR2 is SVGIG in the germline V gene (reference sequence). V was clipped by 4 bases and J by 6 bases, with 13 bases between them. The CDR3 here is CAWTGPGSNEQFF. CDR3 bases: TGTGCCTGGACCGGGCCGGGAAGCAATGAGCAGTTCTTC.

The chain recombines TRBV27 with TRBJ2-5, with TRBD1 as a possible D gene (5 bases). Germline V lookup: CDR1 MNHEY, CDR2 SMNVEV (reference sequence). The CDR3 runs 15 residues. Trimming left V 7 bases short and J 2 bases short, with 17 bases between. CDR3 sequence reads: CASIGLGAAQETQYF. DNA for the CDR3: TGTGCCAGCATCGGTTTAGGGGCGGCACAAGAGACCCAGTACTTC.

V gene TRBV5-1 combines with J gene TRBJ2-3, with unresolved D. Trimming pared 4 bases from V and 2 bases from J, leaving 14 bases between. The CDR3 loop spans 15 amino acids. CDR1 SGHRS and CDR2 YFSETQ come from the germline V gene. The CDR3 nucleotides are TGCGCCAGCAGCATAGAAAATTTCGCCACAGATACGCAGTATTTT. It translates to CASSIENFATDTQYF. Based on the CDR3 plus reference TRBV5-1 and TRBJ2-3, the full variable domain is KAGVTQTPRYLIKTRGQQVTLSCSPISGHRSVSWYQQTPGQGLQFLFEYFSETQRNKGNFPGRFSGRQFSNSRSEMNVSTLELGDSALYLCASSIENFATDTQYFGPGTRLTVL.

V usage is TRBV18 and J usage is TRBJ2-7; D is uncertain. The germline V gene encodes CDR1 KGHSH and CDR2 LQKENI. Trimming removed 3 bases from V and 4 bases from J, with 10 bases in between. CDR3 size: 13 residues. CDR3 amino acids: CASSPSPSYEQYF. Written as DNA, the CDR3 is TGTGCCAGCTCACCTTCTCCGTCGTACGAGCAGTACTTC.

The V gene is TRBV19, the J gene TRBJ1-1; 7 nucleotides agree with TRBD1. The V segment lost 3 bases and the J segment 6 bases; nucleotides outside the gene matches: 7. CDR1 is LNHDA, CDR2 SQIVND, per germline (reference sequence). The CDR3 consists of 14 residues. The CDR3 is CASSIDREKSEAFF. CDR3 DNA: TGTGCCAGTAGTATTGACAGGGAAAAATCTGAAGCTTTCTTT.

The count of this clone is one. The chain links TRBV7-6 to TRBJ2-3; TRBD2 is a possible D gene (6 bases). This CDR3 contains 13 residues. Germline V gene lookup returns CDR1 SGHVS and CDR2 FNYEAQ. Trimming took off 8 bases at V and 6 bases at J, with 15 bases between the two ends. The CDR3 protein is CASGAGRLDTQYF. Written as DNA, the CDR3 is TGTGCCAGCGGTGCGGGGAGGCTGGATACGCAGTATTTT.

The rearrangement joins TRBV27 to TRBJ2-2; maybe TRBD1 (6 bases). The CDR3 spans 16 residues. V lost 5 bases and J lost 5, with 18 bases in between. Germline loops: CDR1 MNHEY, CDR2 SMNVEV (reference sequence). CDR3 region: CASSPQGPLMTGELFF. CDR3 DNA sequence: TGTGCCAGCAGTCCCCAGGGGCCCCTAATGACCGGGGAGCTGTTTTTT.

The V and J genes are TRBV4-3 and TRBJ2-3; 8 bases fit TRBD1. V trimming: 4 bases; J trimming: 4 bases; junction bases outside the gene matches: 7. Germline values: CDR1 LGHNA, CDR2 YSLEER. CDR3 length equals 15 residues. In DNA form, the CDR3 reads TGCGCCAGCAGCCGGTTGACAGGGGTTGCAGATACGCAGTATTTT. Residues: CASSRLTGVADTQYF.

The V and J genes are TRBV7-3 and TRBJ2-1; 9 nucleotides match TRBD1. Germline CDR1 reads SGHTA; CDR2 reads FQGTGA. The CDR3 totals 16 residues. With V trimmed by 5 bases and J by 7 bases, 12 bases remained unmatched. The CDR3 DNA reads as TGTGCCAGCAGCAAAGGGGACAGGGTGTTAATAAATGAGCAGTTCTTC. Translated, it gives CASSKGDRVLINEQFF.

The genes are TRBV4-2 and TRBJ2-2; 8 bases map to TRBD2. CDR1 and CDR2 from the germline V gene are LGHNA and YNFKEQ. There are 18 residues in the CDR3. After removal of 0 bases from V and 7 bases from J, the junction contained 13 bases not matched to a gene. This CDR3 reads CASSQEPRVAGFIGELFF. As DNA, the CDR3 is TGTGCCAGCAGCCAAGAACCCCGGGTAGCGGGGTTTATCGGGGAGCTGTTTTTT.

The CDR3 nucleotides read TGTGCCAGCAGCCCGGGAGGGTATGGCTACACCTTC. Its translation: CASSPGGYGYTF. The V call is TRBV7-9, the J call TRBJ1-2; D remains ambiguous. This CDR3 has 12 amino acids. V lost 5 bases and J lost 5, with 9 bases in between. Germline V gives CDR1 SEHNR, CDR2 FQNEAQ (reference sequence).

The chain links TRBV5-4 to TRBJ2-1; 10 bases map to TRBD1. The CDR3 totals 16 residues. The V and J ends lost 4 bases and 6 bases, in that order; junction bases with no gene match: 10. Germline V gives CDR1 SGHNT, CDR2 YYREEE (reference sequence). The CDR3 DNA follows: TGTGCCAGCAGCGTCGGGAGGGGACAGGGGATCAATGAGCAGTTCTTC. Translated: CASSVGRGQGINEQFF.

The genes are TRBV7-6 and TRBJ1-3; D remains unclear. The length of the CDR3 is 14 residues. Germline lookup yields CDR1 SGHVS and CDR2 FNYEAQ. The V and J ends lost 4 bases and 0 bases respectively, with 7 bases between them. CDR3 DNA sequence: TGTGCCAGCAGCTCGGGAGGCTCTGGAAACACCATATATTTT. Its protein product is CASSSGGSGNTIYF. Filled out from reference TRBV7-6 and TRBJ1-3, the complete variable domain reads GAGVSQSPRYKVTKRGQDVALRCDPISGHVSLYWYRQALGQGPEFLTYFNYEAQQDKSGLPNDRFSAERPEGSISTLTIQRTEQRDSAMYRCASSSGGSGNTIYFGEGSWLTVV.

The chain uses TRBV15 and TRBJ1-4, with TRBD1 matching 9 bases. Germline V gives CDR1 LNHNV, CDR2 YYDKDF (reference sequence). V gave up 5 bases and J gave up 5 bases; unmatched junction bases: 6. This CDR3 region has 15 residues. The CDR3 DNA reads TGTGCCACCAGCGCCCGGGACAGGGTGAATGAAAAACTGTTTTTT. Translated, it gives CATSARDRVNEKLFF.

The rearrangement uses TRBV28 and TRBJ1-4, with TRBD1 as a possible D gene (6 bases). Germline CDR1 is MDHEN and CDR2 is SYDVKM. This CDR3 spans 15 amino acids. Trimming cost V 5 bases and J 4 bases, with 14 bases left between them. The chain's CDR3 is CASSTTTGNNEKLFF. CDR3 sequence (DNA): TGTGCCAGCAGTACCACGACAGGAAATAATGAAAAACTGTTTTTT.